Listed below are T cell receptor beta chains from one sample, sequenced in a study of T cells in Graves' hyperthyroidism and ophthalmopathy. TCRdb passed the multiplex PCR reads through MiXCR, listing each CDR3 protein once. This sample has more than 350,000 distinct CDR3 sequences, with 14% to 15% found just once. What was sequenced was blood. All receptors derive from a young woman with Graves' hyperthyroidism. CDR3s include the opening cysteine and the closing phenylalanine or tryptophan. D genes are given only for firm matches. Size tells how often a clone was seen (once, few, many) or the class of an expanded clone, and some rows leave it out.

TRBV4-1	few	-	TRBJ1-2	TGCGCCAGCAGCCCAGCGGGAAGCGATGGCTACACCTTC	CASSPAGSDGYTF
TRBV19	many	-	TRBJ1-1	TGTGCCAGTAGTATTTGGCAGGGGATTGAAGCTTTCTTT	CASSIWQGIEAFF
TRBV7-8	many	TRBD2	TRBJ2-1	TGTGCCAGCAGCTTACGCGGGAGTAGCATCGAGCAGTTCTTC	CASSLRGSSIEQFF
TRBV27	-	TRBD1	TRBJ1-2	TGTGCCAGCAGTTTAGAAGGTTGGGACAGCCCCTATGGCTACACCTTC	CASSLEGWDSPYGYTF
TRBV12-3/TRBV12-4	many	TRBD2	TRBJ2-1	TGTGCCAGCAGTTCCCCCGGGACTAGCGGCAACAATGAGCAGTTCTTC	CASSSPGTSGNNEQFF
TRBV7-2	few	-	TRBJ2-5	TGTGCCAGCAGCTTGAGTCAGGCGACCCAGTACTTC	CASSLSQATQYF
TRBV18	many	TRBD1	TRBJ2-3	TGTGCCAGCTCACCAAACAGGGGAGATACGCAGTATTTT	CASSPNRGDTQYF
TRBV6-1	many	-	TRBJ2-3	TGTGCCAGCAGTTCCGACGTATCTAGCACAGATACGCAGTATTTT	CASSSDVSSTDTQYF
TRBV20-1	many	-	TRBJ2-7	TGCAGTGCTAGAGCCACCTCCAGGGGATCCTACGAGCAGTACTTC	CSARATSRGSYEQYF
TRBV20-1	-	-	TRBJ2-3	TGCAGTGCTAGTGTTCGCGTTGGCACAGATACGCAGTATTTT	CSASVRVGTDTQYF
TRBV5-1	-	-	TRBJ2-7	TGCGCCAGCAGCTTGGGGGACAGCGGGTACTACGAGCAGTACTTC	CASSLGDSGYYEQYF
TRBV27	-	TRBD1	TRBJ1-5	TGTGCCAGCAGCAGGGACAGGGGGCGGCAGCCCCAGCATTTT	CASSRDRGRQPQHF
TRBV5-1	many	TRBD1	TRBJ1-1	TGCGCCAGCAGCACAGCCGGGACAGGCCAGACTGAAGCTTTCTTT	CASSTAGTGQTEAFF
TRBV30	many	TRBD1	TRBJ2-1	TGTGCCTGGAGTGTCGACAGGGTTCGGCCCTACAATGAGCAGTTCTTC	CAWSVDRVRPYNEQFF
TRBV9	-	TRBD2	TRBJ2-5	TGTGCCAGCAGCGTAGGCTTACGGGAGGGCCAAGAGACCCAGTACTTC	CASSVGLREGQETQYF
TRBV20-1	-	-	TRBJ1-5	TGCAGTGCTAGAGCCCCGGGGGGAGGCCCAAATCAGCCCCAGCATTTT	CSARAPGGGPNQPQHF
TRBV7-6	many	TRBD2	TRBJ2-7	TGTGCCAGCACCCCCACCGGGCGGGGGGGTTACGAGCAGTACTTC	CASTPTGRGGYEQYF
TRBV20-1	few	TRBD2	TRBJ2-7	TGCAGTGCTAGTAGCGGGAGCATCTACGAGCAGTACTTC	CSASSGSIYEQYF
TRBV27	many	-	TRBJ2-1	TGTGCCAGACCGGGACCCAACAATGAGCAGTTCTTC	CARPGPNNEQFF
TRBV7-2	-	TRBD2	TRBJ2-2	TGTGCCAGCAGCTTTGGACTAGCGGGAGGGCCAAGCACCGGGGGGCTGTTTTTT	CASSFGLAGGPSTGGLFF
TRBV20-1	few	-	TRBJ2-3	TGCAGTGCTAGAATGGGGGCTGGAACAGATACGCAGTATTTT	CSARMGAGTDTQYF
TRBV9	few	-	TRBJ2-2	TGTGCCAGCAGCGTAGGGGTGGGCACCGGGGAGCTGTTTTTT	CASSVGVGTGELFF
TRBV5-5	many	-	TRBJ1-4	TGTGCCAGCAGCCTACTGGGACCGGGGAATGAAAAACTGTTTTTT	CASSLLGPGNEKLFF
TRBV6-1	-	TRBD2	TRBJ2-3	TGTGCCAGCATCGAACCGGGACTAGCGGGATCCGATACGCAGTATTTT	CASIEPGLAGSDTQYF
TRBV12-3/TRBV12-4	many	-	TRBJ2-1	TGTGCCAGCAGCACGGGTTCTTACAATGAGCAGTTCTTC	CASSTGSYNEQFF
TRBV24-1	-	-	TRBJ1-2	TGTGCCACCCTCCGGGAGACTTATGGCTACACCTTC	CATLRETYGYTF
TRBV28	many	TRBD2	TRBJ2-7	TGTGGTAGCGGGAGGGCCCCCTACGAGCAGTACTTC	CGSGRAPYEQYF
TRBV12-3/TRBV12-4	many	TRBD2	TRBJ2-5	TGTGCCAGCAGGCCACCTGCTAGCGGCCAAGAGACCCAGTACTTC	CASRPPASGQETQYF
TRBV12-3/TRBV12-4	-	-	TRBJ2-1	TGTGCCAGCAGTCCGACAGGTTCAAGTTTTGATGAGCAGTTCTTC	CASSPTGSSFDEQFF
TRBV20-1	many	-	TRBJ2-7	TGCAGTGCTAGAGATCTGAGGGTCTTGACCGAGCAGTACTTC	CSARDLRVLTEQYF
TRBV6-1	-	-	TRBJ2-7	TGTGCCAGCCGAAAACACGGAACCTACGAGCAGTACTTC	CASRKHGTYEQYF
TRBV20-1	few	TRBD2	TRBJ2-3	TGCAGTGCTAGCGGGACTAGCGGGAGAGGCGCAGATACGCAGTATTTT	CSASGTSGRGADTQYF
TRBV28	-	-	TRBJ2-3	TGTGCCACCACTTCCCCCACAGATACGCAGTATTTT	CATTSPTDTQYF
TRBV30	few	-	TRBJ1-2	TGTGCCTGGAGTCTGGGCTTTGGGGCTAACTATGGCTACACCTTC	CAWSLGFGANYGYTF
TRBV13	many	TRBD1	TRBJ1-4	TGTGCCAGCAGCTTAGGGTCAGGGACAGCTAATGAAAAACTGTTTTTT	CASSLGSGTANEKLFF
TRBV27	few	TRBD2	TRBJ2-5	TGTGCCAGCAGTACTGGAACGTTGGCGGGAGAAGAGACCCAGTACTTC	CASSTGTLAGEETQYF
TRBV18	few	-	TRBJ2-5	TGTGCCAGCTCACCCCAGACAGGGAGCGGGGAGACCCAGTACTTC	CASSPQTGSGETQYF
TRBV14	few	-	TRBJ1-1	TGTGCCAGCAGCCAGGAGATGAACACTGAAGCTTTCTTT	CASSQEMNTEAFF
TRBV9	-	-	TRBJ2-3	TGTGCCAGCAGCGTAGGAAGACAGTACACAGATACGCAGTATTTT	CASSVGRQYTDTQYF
TRBV20-1	many	-	TRBJ2-1	TGCAGTGCCGAGGGGGGTAGGAATGAGCAGTTCTTC	CSAEGGRNEQFF
TRBV18	-	-	TRBJ2-7	TGTGCCAGCTCAACCTCTGACAGGCCCTCGGACGAGCAGTACTTC	CASSTSDRPSDEQYF
TRBV6-2/TRBV6-3	many	TRBD1	TRBJ1-1	TGTGCCAGCAGTGCTTCCCGGACAGGGGCCCCGAACACTGAAGCTTTCTTT	CASSASRTGAPNTEAFF
TRBV20-1	few	-	TRBJ2-3	TGCAGTGCTAATCTTGGATCTCTCACAGATACGCAGTATTTT	CSANLGSLTDTQYF
TRBV5-1	few	-	TRBJ2-2	TGCGCCAGCAGCTTGGCCGTCGGCACCGGGGAGCTGTTTTTT	CASSLAVGTGELFF
TRBV20-1	many	TRBD2	TRBJ2-3	TGCAGCGCCACGCGATCGCGGGAGGCCCTCCTAGATACGCAGTATTTT	CSATRSREALLDTQYF
TRBV20-1	many	TRBD2	TRBJ2-6	TGCAGTGCTCCACTAGCGGGAGCTGGGGCCAACGTCCTGACTTTC	CSAPLAGAGANVLTF
TRBV6-1	many	-	TRBJ2-3	TGTGCCAGCGGGCGGACATCGCGGGGAGATACGCAGTATTTT	CASGRTSRGDTQYF
TRBV27	many	-	TRBJ2-7	TGTGCCAGCAGTTTCTCAAACCCAACCAACGAGCAGTACTTC	CASSFSNPTNEQYF
TRBV25-1	-	-	TRBJ1-6	TGTGCCAGCAGTCCCCCAGGGGCACCCCTCCACTTT	CASSPPGAPLHF
TRBV27	once	-	TRBJ1-1	TGTGCCAGCAGTTTGAGGCCCCCAGAGAACACTGAAGCTTTCTTT	CASSLRPPENTEAFF
TRBV11-3	many	-	TRBJ1-1	TGTGCCAGCAGCTTAGAGGAGAACACTGAAGCTTTCTTT	CASSLEENTEAFF
TRBV20-1	-	TRBD2	TRBJ2-7	TGCAGTGCTAGTCACGGGCGGGAGGTCCTCGAGCAGTACTTC	CSASHGREVLEQYF
TRBV6-1	-	-	TRBJ1-2	TGTGCCAGCAGTAGGAACAGTATTGCCCCCTATGGCTACACCTTC	CASSRNSIAPYGYTF
TRBV5-1	few	-	TRBJ2-2	TGCGCCAGCAGCCAGCAGGGGATCACCGGGGAGCTGTTTTTT	CASSQQGITGELFF
TRBV30	many	-	TRBJ1-6	TGTGCCTGGACCAAAACAGGTGGCTCCTATAATTCACCCCTCCACTTT	CAWTKTGGSYNSPLHF
TRBV20-1	few	TRBD2	TRBJ2-2	TGCAGTGCTAGAGATCTGCTAGCGGGAGGGACGAACACCGGGGAGCTGTTTTTT	CSARDLLAGGTNTGELFF
TRBV27	many	TRBD1	TRBJ1-4	TGTGCCAGCAGTTTATCGCCAGGGGGGAATGAAAAACTGTTTTTT	CASSLSPGGNEKLFF
TRBV3-1	-	TRBD2	TRBJ2-3	TGTGCCAGCGCACTAGCGGGAGGTACAGATACGCAGTATTTT	CASALAGGTDTQYF
TRBV20-1	many	-	TRBJ2-1	TGCAGTGCTAGAGAGGCTAAGCGGCTTTCCTCCTACAATGAGCAGTTCTTC	CSAREAKRLSSYNEQFF
TRBV19	few	-	TRBJ2-4	TGTGCCAGTAGTAAAATGGAGCTAGCCAAAAACATTCAGTACTTC	CASSKMELAKNIQYF